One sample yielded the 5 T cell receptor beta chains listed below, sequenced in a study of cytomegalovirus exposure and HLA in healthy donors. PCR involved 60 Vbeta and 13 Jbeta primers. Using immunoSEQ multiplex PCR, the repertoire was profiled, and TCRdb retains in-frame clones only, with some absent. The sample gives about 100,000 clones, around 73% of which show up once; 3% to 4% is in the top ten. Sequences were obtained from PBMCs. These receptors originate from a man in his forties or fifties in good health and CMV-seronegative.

CDR3 residues: CASSLAVLTYGYTF. For the CDR3, the DNA is TGTGCCAGCAGCTTAGCGGTGCTAACCTATGGCTACACCTTC. The chain couples TRBV7-8 to TRBJ1-2; D not resolved. Looked up from germline, CDR1 is SGHVS and CDR2 is FQNEAQ. V dropped 0 bases and J dropped 4 bases, with 9 bases sitting between them. This CDR3 is 14 amino acids long.

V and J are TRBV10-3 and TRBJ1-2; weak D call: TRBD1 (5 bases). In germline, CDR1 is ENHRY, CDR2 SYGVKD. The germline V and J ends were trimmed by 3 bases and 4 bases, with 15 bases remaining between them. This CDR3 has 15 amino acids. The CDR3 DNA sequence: TGTGCCATCAGTGAAGGGCAGGGTAGGAGCTATGGCTACACCTTC. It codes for CAISEGQGRSYGYTF.

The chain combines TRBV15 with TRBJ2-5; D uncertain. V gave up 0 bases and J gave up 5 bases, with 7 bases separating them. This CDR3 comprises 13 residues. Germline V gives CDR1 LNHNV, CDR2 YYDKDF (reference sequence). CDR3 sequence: CATSRDFSETQYF. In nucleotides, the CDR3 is TGTGCCACCAGCAGAGATTTTTCGGAGACCCAGTACTTC. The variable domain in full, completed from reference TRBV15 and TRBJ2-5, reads DAMVIQNPRYQVTQFGKPVTLSCSQTLNHNVMYWYQQKSSQAPKLLFHYYDKDFNNEADTPDNFQSRRPNTSFCFLDIRSPGLGDTAMYLCATSRDFSETQYFGPGTRLLVL.

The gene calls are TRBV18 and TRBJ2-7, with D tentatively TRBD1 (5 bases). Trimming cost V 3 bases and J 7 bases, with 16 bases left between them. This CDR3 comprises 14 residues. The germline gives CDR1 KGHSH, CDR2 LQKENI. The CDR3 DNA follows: TGTGCCAGCTCACCCGATCGGACACTGGGAGAGCAGTACTTC. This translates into CASSPDRTLGEQYF.

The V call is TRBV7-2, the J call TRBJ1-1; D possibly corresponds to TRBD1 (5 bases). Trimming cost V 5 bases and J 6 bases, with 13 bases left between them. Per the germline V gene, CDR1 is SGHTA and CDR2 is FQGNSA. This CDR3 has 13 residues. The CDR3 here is CASSLDRGAEAFF. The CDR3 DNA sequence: TGTGCCAGCAGCCTCGATCGGGGGGCTGAAGCTTTCTTT.